The 11 T cell receptor beta chains below come from one sample, sequenced in a study of naive and memory T cell subsets. Treatment reported: skin biopsy from PPD injection site in Mantoux-positive individual. A UMI-containing oligonucleotide was joined by 3' ligation to the TCR cDNA template. Amplification of ligated cDNA took four PCR rounds with SP2 and nested alpha and beta constant primers. TCRdb re-called the UMI-ligation and nested PCR reads through MiXCR, storing one row per CDR3 protein. This table has 40,000 or so distinct CDR3 sequences, 11% appearing once. The material sequenced was skin, taken from a tuberculin skin test site. These receptors were taken from an adult in good health.

There are many counts of this clonotype. The chain joins TRBV12-3 or TRBV12-4 to TRBJ2-1, with D perhaps being TRBD1 or TRBD2 (5 bases each). This CDR3 comprises 19 residues. V was shortened by 6 bases and J by 2 bases, with 26 bases between the two germline ends. CDR3 DNA: TGTGCCAGCAGCTCGTCCCCCCTCGGTATCCGGGGACCCTACAATGAGCAGTTCTTC. This encodes CASSSSPLGIRGPYNEQFF.

At least ten counts were recorded for this clonotype. V usage is TRBV28 and J usage is TRBJ1-2; D gene unclear. V lost 3 bases, J lost 7 bases, and 15 bases lay in between. There are 14 residues in the CDR3. CDR1 MDHEN and CDR2 SYDVKM come from the germline V gene. CDR3 sequence (DNA): TGTGCCAGCAGTTTCGCAGGCAAGTTCGCTGGCTACACCTTC. Translated, it gives CASSFAGKFAGYTF.

This chain joins TRBV20-1 and TRBJ2-7; 10 bases are shared with TRBD2. This CDR3 has 15 residues. The germline CDR1 and CDR2 sequences are DFQATT and SNEGSKA (reference sequence). The V and J ends lost 6 bases and 2 bases, in that order; junction bases with no gene match: 10. Here the CDR3 DNA reads TGCAGTGCCATCGCCCCCCTAGCGGGAGCCTACGAGCAGTACTTC. It is translated as CSAIAPLAGAYEQYF.

The chain links TRBV12-3 or TRBV12-4 to TRBJ2-3; D is uncertain. The CDR3 loop spans 17 amino acids. V was trimmed by 3 bases and J by 1 base, leaving 17 bases between them. CDR3 sequence: CASSFDLWRRRTDTQYF. The CDR3 DNA sequence: TGTGCCAGCAGTTTCGATCTGTGGCGCCGACGCACAGATACGCAGTATTTT.

This clonotype was found many times. The rearrangement links TRBV27 to TRBJ2-2; unclear D gene. V lost 6 bases and J lost 4, with 12 bases in between. Germline CDR1 and CDR2: MNHEY and SMNVEV (reference sequence). This CDR3 is built from 14 residues. The CDR3 DNA is TGTGCCAGCAGCCCTGGGTGGGGCACCGGGGAGCTGTTTTTT. Encoded protein: CASSPGWGTGELFF.

This clonotype was detected only a few times. The rearrangement uses TRBV7-3 and TRBJ1-1; D is undetermined. Deletions cut 5 bases from V and 0 bases from J, with 13 bases between. The CDR3 consists of 15 residues. CDR1 and CDR2 from the germline V gene are SGHTA and FQGTGA. Here the CDR3 reads CASSTDGNMNTEAFF. CDR3 DNA sequence: TGTGCCAGCAGCACGGACGGGAACATGAACACTGAAGCTTTCTTT.

At least ten counts were recorded for this clonotype. The chain couples TRBV5-1 to TRBJ2-5, with D maybe TRBD1 (8 bases). This CDR3 contains 16 residues. Germline assignment: CDR1 SGHRS and CDR2 YFSETQ. V was pared by 4 bases and J by 4 bases, with 20 bases between. CDR3 residues: CASSRDGQGGGETQYF. For the CDR3, the DNA is TGCGCCAGCAGCCGGGACGGACAGGGAGGGGGAGAGACCCAGTACTTC.

The J gene is TRBJ2-3, the V gene TRBV3-1; 7 bases map to TRBD1. Germline CDR1 LGHDT, CDR2 YNNKEL (reference sequence). The V and J ends lost 0 bases and 3 bases, in that order; junction bases with no gene match: 12. The CDR3 has 18 amino acids. The CDR3 protein is CASSQETWGQGDTDTQYF. In nucleotides, the CDR3 is TGTGCCAGCAGCCAAGAAACCTGGGGGCAGGGGGATACAGATACGCAGTATTTT.

The V gene is TRBV20-1, the J gene TRBJ2-7; D gene ambiguous. Germline assignment: CDR1 DFQATT and CDR2 SNEGSKA (reference sequence). CDR3 length equals 14 residues. V lost 6 bases and J 2 bases, leaving 17 bases between the germline ends. CDR3 nucleotide sequence: TGCAGTGCCCTCGGCGCGGTCTGCCCCTACGAGCAGTACTTC. It translates to CSALGAVCPYEQYF.

This clonotype was seen repeatedly, ten times or more. The chain links TRBV3-1 to TRBJ2-1, with D unclear. V lost 1 base, J lost 1 base, and 5 bases lay in between. The length of the CDR3 is 14 residues. Germline V gene lookup returns CDR1 LGHDT and CDR2 YNNKEL (reference sequence). CDR3 amino acids: CASSQAGSYNEQFF. The CDR3 nucleotides are TGTGCCAGCAGCCAAGCTGGATCCTACAATGAGCAGTTCTTC.

This clonotype was picked up a small number of times. The chain has TRBV11-2 and TRBJ2-3; TRBD2 agrees at 7 bases. The CDR3 runs 18 residues. Germline V gene sequence: CDR1 SGHAT, CDR2 FQNNGV. The J segment lost 4 bases and the V segment lost 0 bases, leaving 13 bases of the junction unmatched. CDR3 in DNA: TGTGCCAGCAGCTTAGAAGAGGGGTGGGAGGGGAGTCCAGATACGCAGTATTTT. Amino acid sequence: CASSLEEGWEGSPDTQYF.